This T cell receptor (beta chain) derives from a study of cytomegalovirus exposure and HLA in healthy donors. The CDR3 totals 13 residues. Trimming shortened V by 5 bases and J by 3 bases, and 11 bases separated the two germline ends. The germline gives CDR1 SGHNT, CDR2 YENEEA. This PCR relied on a set of 60 Vbeta primers and 13 Jbeta primers. The protocol was immunoSEQ multiplex PCR, while the TCRdb copy is restricted to in-frame clones and leaves out a portion. The data show 210,000 or so clones, about three quarters seen once. Sequences were obtained from PBMCs. The origin of this receptor is a man younger than 30 in good health and CMV-seronegative. J is TRBJ2-7 and V is TRBV11-3; D is uncertain. CDR3 sequence (DNA): TGTGCCAGCAGCGTAAACAGAGACTACGAGCAGTACTTC. This sequence encodes CASSVNRDYEQYF.